This T cell receptor beta chain was sequenced during a study of T cell repertoires in cytomegalovirus infection (dated by TCRdb to about 2019). Regarding the complete study: The HLA type of each donor mattered for the analysis, because public TCR beta signatures pointed to carriage of CMV infection along with the matching HLA type.

The instrument was an Illumina HiSeq 1500. The public reads were reanalyzed by TCRdb: fastp trimming at Q25, MiXCR alignment, in-frame beta chains only. Entries are consolidated by CDR3 protein sequence, retaining the most common genes and DNA. Here the sample has around 43,000 distinct CDR3 sequences; roughly 20% occur a single time. Less than 20% of the sample is taken by the ten largest. Results and caveats for the whole study, not just this receptor: Cumulative frequency of public TCR beta family members discriminated carriers of CMV infection plus the relevant HLA type in this cohort and an independent roughly 320-donor cohort. In the ex vivo response, HLA-C-restricted CMV-specific TCR beta clonotypes were dominant, and in two of eight donors the single most frequent clonotype came from this HLA-C-restricted group.

Worth noting for this clonotype: There is no known antigen for this receptor. No much larger clonotype is one base removed from it; base qualities were not supplied.

Looking up the germline V gene yields CDR1 SGDLS and CDR2 YYNGEE. The V and J ends are trimmed by 3 bases and 3 bases, leaving 2 bases between them. From its cysteine to its phenylalanine, the CDR3 spans 11 amino acids. The kept DNA is CDR3 alone, 33 bases in frame from the first base. The origin of this receptor is a human donor in good health (CMV status not recorded). Some clones in this sample may be carry-over from other donors' samples. Recombination connected TRBV9 to TRBJ2-3; no D gene call is confident. Material: PBMCs, sequenced either directly or after in vitro stimulation (not recorded which). The DNA sequence reads TGTGCCAGCAGCGAGACAGATACGCAGTATTTT. This translates into CASSETDTQYF.